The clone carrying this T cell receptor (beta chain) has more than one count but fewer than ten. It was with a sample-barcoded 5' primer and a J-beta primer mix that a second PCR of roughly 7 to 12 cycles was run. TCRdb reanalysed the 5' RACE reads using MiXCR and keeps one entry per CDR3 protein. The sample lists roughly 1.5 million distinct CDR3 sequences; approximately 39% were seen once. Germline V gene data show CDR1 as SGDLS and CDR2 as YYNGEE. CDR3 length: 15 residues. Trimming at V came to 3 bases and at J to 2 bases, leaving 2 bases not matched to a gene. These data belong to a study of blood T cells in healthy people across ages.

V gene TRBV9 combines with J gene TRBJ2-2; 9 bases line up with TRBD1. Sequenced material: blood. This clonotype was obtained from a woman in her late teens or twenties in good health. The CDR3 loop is CASSDRGRNTGELFF. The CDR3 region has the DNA TGTGCCAGCAGCGACAGGGGGCGAAACACCGGGGAGCTGTTTTTT.